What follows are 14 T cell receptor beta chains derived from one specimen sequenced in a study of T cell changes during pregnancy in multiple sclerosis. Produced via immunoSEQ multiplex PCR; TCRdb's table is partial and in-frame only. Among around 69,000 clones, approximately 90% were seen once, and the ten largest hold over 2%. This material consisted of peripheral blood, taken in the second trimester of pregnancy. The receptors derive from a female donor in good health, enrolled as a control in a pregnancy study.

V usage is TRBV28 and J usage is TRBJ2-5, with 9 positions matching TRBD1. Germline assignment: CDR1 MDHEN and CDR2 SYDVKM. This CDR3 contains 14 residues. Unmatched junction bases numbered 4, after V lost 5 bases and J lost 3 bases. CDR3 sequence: CASSIDRGEETQYF. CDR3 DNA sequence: TGTGCCAGCAGTATAGACAGGGGGGAAGAGACCCAGTACTTC.

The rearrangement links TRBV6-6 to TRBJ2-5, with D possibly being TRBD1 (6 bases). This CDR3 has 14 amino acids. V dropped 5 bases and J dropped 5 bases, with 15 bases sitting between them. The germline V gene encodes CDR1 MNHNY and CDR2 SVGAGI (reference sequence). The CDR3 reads CASSNPAGDETQYF. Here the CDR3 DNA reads TGTGCCAGCAGTAACCCGGCAGGGGATGAGACCCAGTACTTC.

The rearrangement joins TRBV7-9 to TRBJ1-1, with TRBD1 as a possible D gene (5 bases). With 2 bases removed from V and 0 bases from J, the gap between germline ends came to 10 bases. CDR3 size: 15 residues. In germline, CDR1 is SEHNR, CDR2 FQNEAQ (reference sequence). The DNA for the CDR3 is TGTGCCAGCAGCTTACAGGGTGCGATGAACACTGAAGCTTTCTTT. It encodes CASSLQGAMNTEAFF.

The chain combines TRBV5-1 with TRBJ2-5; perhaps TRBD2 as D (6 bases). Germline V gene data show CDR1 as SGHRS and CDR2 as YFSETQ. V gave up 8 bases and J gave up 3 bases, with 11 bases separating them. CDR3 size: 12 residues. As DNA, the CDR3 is TGCGCCAGTATGGGCGGGGAAGAGACCCAGTACTTC. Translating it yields CASMGGEETQYF.

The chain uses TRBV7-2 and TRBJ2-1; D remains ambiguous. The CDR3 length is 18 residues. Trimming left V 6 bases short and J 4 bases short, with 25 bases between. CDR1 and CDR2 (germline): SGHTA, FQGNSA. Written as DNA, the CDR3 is TGTGCCAGCAGTTCCAAGAAGCCCGAGAATAGAAGATACAATGAGCAGTTCTTC. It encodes CASSSKKPENRRYNEQFF.

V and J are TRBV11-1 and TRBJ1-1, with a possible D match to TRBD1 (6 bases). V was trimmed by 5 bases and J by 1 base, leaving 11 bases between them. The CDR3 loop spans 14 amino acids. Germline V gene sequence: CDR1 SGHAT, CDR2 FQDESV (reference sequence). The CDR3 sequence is CASSPEDRNTEAFF. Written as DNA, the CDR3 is TGTGCCAGCAGCCCTGAGGACAGGAACACTGAAGCTTTCTTT.

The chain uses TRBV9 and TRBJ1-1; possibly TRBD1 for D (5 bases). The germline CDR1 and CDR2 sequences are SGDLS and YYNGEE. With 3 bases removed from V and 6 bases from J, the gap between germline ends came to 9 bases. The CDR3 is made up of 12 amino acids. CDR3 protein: CASSGGRPEAFF. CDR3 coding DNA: TGTGCCAGCAGCGGGGGCAGGCCTGAAGCTTTCTTT.

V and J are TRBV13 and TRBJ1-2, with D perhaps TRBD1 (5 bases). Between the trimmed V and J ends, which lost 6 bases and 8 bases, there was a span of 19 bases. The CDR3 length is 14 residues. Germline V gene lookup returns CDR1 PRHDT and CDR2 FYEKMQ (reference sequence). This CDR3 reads CASRLKGVLGGYTF. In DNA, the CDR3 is TGTGCCAGCAGGCTTAAAGGGGTTCTGGGCGGCTACACCTTC.

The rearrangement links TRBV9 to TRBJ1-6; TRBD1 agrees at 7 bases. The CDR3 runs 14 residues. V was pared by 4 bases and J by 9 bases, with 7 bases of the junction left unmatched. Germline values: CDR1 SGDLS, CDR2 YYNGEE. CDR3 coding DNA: TGTGCCAGCAGCCCTCGACAGGGTAGTTCACCCCTCCACTTT. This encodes CASSPRQGSSPLHF.

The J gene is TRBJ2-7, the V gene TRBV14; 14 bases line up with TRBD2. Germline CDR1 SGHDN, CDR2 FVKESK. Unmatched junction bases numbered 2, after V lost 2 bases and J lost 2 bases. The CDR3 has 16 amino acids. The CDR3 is CASSQLGLAGAYEQYF. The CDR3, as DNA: TGTGCCAGCAGCCAACTGGGACTAGCGGGGGCCTACGAGCAGTACTTC.

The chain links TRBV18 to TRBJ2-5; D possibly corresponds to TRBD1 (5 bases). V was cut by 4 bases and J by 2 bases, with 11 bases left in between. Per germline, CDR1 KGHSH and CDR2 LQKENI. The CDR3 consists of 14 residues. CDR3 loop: CASSLNRQQETQYF. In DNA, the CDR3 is TGTGCCAGCTCACTCAACCGACAGCAAGAGACCCAGTACTTC.

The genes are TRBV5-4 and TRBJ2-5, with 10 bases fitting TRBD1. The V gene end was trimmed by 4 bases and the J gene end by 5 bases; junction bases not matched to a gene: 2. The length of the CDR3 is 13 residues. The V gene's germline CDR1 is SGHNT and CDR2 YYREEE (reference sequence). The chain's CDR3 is CASSVGQGETQYF. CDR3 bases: TGTGCCAGCAGCGTGGGACAGGGGGAGACCCAGTACTTC.

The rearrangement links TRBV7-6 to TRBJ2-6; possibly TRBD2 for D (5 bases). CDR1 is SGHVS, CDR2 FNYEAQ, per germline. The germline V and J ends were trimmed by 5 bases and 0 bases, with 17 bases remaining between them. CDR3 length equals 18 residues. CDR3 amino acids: CASSIQPRGPSGANVLTF. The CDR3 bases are TGTGCCAGCAGCATACAGCCCCGGGGTCCCTCTGGGGCCAACGTCCTGACTTTC.

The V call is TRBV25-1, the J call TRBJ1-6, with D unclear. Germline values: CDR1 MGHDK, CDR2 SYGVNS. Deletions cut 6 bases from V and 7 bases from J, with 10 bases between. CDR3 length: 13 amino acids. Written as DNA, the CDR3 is TGTGCCAGCAGGGGCGCGGGGAATTCACCCCTCCACTTT. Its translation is CASRGAGNSPLHF.